This T cell receptor beta chain was sequenced in a study of cytomegalovirus exposure and HLA in healthy donors. Study conclusions and caveats: Sequencing had likely introduced a cluster of highly shared sequence variants as an artifact.

To note about this clone: The antigen remains unidentified.

In the PCR, 60 Vbeta and 13 Jbeta primers were used. Using immunoSEQ multiplex PCR, the repertoire was profiled, and TCRdb retains in-frame clones only, with some absent. The top ten clones hold around 2% of a sample with 110,000 to 150,000 clones, over 60% of them seen once. Germline trimming cut 0 bases from V and 6 bases from J; bases unmatched to any gene: 12. CDR1 and CDR2 (germline): SGHRS, YFSETQ. The CDR3 loop spans 18 amino acids. This TCR was sampled from a woman aged 40 to 50 in good health and CMV-seronegative. The chain is built from TRBV5-1 and TRBJ2-1; 10 nucleotides agree with TRBD2. Material: PBMCs. The CDR3 bases are TGCGCCAGCAGCTTGGGCCCCTTAACTAGCGGGAAAGGCAATGAGCAGTTCTTC. As protein: CASSLGPLTSGKGNEQFF.